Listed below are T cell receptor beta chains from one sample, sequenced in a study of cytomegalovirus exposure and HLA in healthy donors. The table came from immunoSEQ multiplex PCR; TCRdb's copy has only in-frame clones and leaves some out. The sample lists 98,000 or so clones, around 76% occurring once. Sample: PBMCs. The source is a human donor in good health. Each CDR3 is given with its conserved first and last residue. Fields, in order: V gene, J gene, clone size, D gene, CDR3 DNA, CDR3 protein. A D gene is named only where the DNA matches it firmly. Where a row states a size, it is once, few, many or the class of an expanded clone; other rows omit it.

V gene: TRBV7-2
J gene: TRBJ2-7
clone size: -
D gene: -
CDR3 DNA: TGTGCCAGCAGCTTAGCGAGCCGACAGTCCGAGCAGTACTTC
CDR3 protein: CASSLASRQSEQYF

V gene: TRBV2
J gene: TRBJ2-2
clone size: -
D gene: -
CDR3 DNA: TGTGCCAGCAGTGTAACAGGGTTCACCGGGGAGCTGTTTTTT
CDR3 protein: CASSVTGFTGELFF

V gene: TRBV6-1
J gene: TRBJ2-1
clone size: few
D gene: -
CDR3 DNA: TGTGCAAGCGGTAGTGAACTAGCCTCCTACAATGAGCAGTTCTTC
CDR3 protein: CASGSELASYNEQFF

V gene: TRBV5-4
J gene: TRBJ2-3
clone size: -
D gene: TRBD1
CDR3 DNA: TGTGCCAGCAGCGGAAACAGGGGCCCCACAGATACGCAGTATTTT
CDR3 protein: CASSGNRGPTDTQYF

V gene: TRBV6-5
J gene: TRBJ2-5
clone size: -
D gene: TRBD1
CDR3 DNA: TGTGCCAGCAGTGACAGGGGGGGAGAGACCCAGTACTTC
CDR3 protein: CASSDRGGETQYF

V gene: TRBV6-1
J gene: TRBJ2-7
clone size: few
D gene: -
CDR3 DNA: TGTGCCAGCAGTGACCCGGGACACGAGTACGAGCAGTACTTC
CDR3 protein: CASSDPGHEYEQYF

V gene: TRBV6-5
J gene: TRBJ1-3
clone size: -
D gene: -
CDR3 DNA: TGTGCCAGCAGTTCGAGCGGAGGAAACACCATATATTTT
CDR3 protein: CASSSSGGNTIYF

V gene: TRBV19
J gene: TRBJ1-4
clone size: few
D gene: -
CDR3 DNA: TGTGCCAGAAGGACAGCAACTAATGAAAAACTGTTTTTT
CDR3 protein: CARRTATNEKLFF

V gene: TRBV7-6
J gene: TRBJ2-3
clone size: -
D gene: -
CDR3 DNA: TGTGCCAGCAGCTCCCACTTCACAGATACGCAGTATTTT
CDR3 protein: CASSSHFTDTQYF

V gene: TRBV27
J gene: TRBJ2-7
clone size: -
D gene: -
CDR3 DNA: TGTGCCAGCAGTTTATCGACGGGGATATTCCACGAGCAGTACTTC
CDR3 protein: CASSLSTGIFHEQYF

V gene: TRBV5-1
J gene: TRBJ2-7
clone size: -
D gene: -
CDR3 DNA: TGCGCCAGCAGCGTCTCGGATACTTTTGGAGGGAACTCCTACGAGCAGTACTTC
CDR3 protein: CASSVSDTFGGNSYEQYF

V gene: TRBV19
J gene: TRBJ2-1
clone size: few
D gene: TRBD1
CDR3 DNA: TGTGCCAGTAGTACCCGGGGACAGGGTGGGAGGGATGAGCAGTTCTTC
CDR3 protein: CASSTRGQGGRDEQFF

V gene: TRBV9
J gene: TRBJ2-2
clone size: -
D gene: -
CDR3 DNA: TGTGCCAGCAGCGTAGGGCAGGGGAGATATGGCGGGGAGCTGTTTTTT
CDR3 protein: CASSVGQGRYGGELFF

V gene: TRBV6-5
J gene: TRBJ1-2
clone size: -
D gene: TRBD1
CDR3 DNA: TGTGCCAGCAGGTTAAGTGGACAGGGAGGTGGCTACACCTTC
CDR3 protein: CASRLSGQGGGYTF

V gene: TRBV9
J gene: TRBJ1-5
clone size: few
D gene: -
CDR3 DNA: TGTGCCAGCAGCGTAGACCCCGGGACTAATCAGCCCCAGCATTTT
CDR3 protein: CASSVDPGTNQPQHF

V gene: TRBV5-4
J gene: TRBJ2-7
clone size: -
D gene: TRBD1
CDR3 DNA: TGTGCCAGCAGCTTACGACAGGGGGCGGTTGAGCAGTACTTC
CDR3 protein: CASSLRQGAVEQYF

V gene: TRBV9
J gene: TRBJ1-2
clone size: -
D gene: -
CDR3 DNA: TGTGCCAGCAGCCGGACAGCCGACTATGGCTACACCTTC
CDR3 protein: CASSRTADYGYTF

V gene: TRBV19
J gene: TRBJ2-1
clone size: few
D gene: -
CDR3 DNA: TGTGCCAGTAGTATCGGGTTAAACTACAATGAGCAGTTCTTC
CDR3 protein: CASSIGLNYNEQFF

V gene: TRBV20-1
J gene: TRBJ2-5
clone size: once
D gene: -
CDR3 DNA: TGCAGTGCTTGGCCAGGAGAGACCCAGTACTTC
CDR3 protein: CSAWPGETQYF

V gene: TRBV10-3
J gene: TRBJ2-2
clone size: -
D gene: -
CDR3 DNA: TGTGCCATCAGATCAGCGGTTCCGGGGACCGGGGAGCTGTTTTTT
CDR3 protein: CAIRSAVPGTGELFF

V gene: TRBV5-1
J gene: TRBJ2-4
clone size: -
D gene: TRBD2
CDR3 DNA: TGCGCCAGCAGCTTGGGTCCAGCGGGAGGCATTCAGTACTTC
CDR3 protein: CASSLGPAGGIQYF

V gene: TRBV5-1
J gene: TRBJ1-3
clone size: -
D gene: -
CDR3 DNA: TGCGCCAGCAGCTTAGGTACAGGTGTTCGAAACACCATATATTTT
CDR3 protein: CASSLGTGVRNTIYF

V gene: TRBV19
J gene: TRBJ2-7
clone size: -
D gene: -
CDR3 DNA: TGTGCCAGTACCCCTGGGGACATCTCCTACGAGCAGTACTTC
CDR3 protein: CASTPGDISYEQYF

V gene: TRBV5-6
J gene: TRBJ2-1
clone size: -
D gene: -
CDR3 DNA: TGTGCCAGCAGCCGTCTCTCTAGTTTTGAGCAGTTCTTC
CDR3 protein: CASSRLSSFEQFF

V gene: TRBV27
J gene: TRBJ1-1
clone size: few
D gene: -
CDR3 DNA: TGTGCCAGCAGTTTATTAGGGGGAGAAGCTTTCTTT
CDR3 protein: CASSLLGGEAFF

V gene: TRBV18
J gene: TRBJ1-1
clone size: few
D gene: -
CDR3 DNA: TGTGCCAGCTCACCAGAGGAATCAGACTCGAACACTGAAGCTTTCTTT
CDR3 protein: CASSPEESDSNTEAFF

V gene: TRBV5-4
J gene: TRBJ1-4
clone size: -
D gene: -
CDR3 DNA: TGTGCCAGCAGCTTGCCGGGGCGGGACGAAAAACTGTTTTTT
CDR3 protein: CASSLPGRDEKLFF

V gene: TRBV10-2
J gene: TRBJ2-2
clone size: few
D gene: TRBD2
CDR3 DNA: TGCGCCAGCAGCACGACTAGCGGGATCGGTGCCGGGGAGCTGTTTTTT
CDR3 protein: CASSTTSGIGAGELFF

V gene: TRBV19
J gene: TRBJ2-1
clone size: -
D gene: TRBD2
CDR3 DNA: TGTGCCAGTAGTATCTTCGGGACTAGCGTTGAGCAGTTCTTC
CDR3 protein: CASSIFGTSVEQFF

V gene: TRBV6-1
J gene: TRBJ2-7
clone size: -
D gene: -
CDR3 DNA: TGTGCCAGCAGTAGACGGGATAACTACGAGCAGTACTTC
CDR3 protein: CASSRRDNYEQYF

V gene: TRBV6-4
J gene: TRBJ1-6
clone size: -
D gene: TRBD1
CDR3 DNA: TGTGCCAGCAGTAAGGACAGGGTGAATTCACCCCTCCACTTT
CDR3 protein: CASSKDRVNSPLHF

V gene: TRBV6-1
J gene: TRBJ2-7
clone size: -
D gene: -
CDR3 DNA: TGTGTGATACAGGGTCGCTACGAGCAGTACTTC
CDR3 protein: CVIQGRYEQYF

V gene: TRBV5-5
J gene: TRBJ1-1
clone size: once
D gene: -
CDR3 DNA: TGTGCCAGCAGCTTGGAGGGTGCGGGGGTATCGAACACTGAAGCTTTCTTT
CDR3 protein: CASSLEGAGVSNTEAFF

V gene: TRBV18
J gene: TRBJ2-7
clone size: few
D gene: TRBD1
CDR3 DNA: TGTGCCAGCTGTGCACAGGGGGAAAGCGAGCAGTACTTC
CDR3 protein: CASCAQGESEQYF

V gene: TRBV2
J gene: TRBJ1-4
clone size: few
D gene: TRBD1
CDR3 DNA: TGTGCCAGCAGTTCAGGGGGTGGGGGGCTGAGTGAAAAACTGTTTTTT
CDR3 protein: CASSSGGGGLSEKLFF

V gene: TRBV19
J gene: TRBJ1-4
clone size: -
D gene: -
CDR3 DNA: TGTGCCAGTAGCGGAGCAACTAATGAAAAACTGTTTTTT
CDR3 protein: CASSGATNEKLFF

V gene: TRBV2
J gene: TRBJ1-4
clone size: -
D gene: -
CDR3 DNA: TGTGCCAGCCGGAGGGATAGTTCTAATGAAAAACTGTTTTTT
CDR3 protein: CASRRDSSNEKLFF

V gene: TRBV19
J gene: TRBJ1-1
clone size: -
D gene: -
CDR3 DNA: TGTGCCAGTAGTATAGGAGCAGGGCGGGAAACTGAAGCTTTCTTT
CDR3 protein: CASSIGAGRETEAFF

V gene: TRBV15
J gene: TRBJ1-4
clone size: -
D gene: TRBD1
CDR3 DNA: TGTGCCACCCGGACAGGGCATGGCGCGAGGGCTAATGAAAAACTGTTTTTT
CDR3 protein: CATRTGHGARANEKLFF

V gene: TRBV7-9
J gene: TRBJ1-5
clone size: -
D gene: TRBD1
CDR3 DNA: TGTGCCAGCAGCTTTACCACAGGACAGGGTCGACGCAATCAGCCCCAGCATTTT
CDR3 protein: CASSFTTGQGRRNQPQHF

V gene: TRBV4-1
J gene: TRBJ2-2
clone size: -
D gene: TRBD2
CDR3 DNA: TGCGCCAGCAGCCAAGAGCCGGGACTACACACCGGGGAGCTGTTTTTT
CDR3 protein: CASSQEPGLHTGELFF

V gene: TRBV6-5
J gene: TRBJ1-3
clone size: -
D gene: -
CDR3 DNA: TGTGCCAGCAGTTACCGGGGAAACACCATATATTTT
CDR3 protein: CASSYRGNTIYF

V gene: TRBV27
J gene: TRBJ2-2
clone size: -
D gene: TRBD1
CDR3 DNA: TGTGCCAGCTCCCGGACAGGGGGATCAAGTAGCGGGGAGCTGTTTTTT
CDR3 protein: CASSRTGGSSSGELFF

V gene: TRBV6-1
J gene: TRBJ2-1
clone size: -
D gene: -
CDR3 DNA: TGTGCCAGCAATTTGCGGGGGCCCTACAATGAGCAGTTCTTC
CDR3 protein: CASNLRGPYNEQFF

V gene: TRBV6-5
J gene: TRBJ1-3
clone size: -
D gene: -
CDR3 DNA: TGTGCCACCCAGGATAGAGCTGGAAACACCATATATTTT
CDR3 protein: CATQDRAGNTIYF

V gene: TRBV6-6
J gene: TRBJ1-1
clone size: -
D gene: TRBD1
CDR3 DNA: TGTGCCAGCAAGAGGACAGGGGATAACACTGAAGCTTTCTTT
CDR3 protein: CASKRTGDNTEAFF

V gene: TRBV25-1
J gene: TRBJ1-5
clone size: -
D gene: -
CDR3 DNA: TGTGCCGGCAGTGAAGATCGGGGTAGCAATCAGCCCCAGCATTTT
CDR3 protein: CAGSEDRGSNQPQHF

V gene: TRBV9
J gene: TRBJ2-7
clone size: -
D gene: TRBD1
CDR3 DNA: TGTGCCAGCAGCGGCAGGGACAGCTCCTACGAGCAGTACTTC
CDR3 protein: CASSGRDSSYEQYF

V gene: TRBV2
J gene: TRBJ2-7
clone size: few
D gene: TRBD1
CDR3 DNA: TGTGCCAGCAGCGAGGGACAGGGACAGTACTTC
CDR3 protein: CASSEGQGQYF